The clone carrying this TCR beta chain was found a few times. Expressed TCRB transcripts were sequenced after all isolated RNA was converted to cDNA. About 4 million reads per sample were averaged for naive, central memory and regulatory samples. Profiled with immunoSEQ multiplex PCR; TCRdb holds only in-frame clones, not every one. Among more than 300,000 clones listed, over 10% were seen once. This sample stems from a study of beta chain features in type 1 diabetes. The CDR3 is 18 residues long. Germline V gene lookup returns CDR1 SGHVS and CDR2 FNYEAQ. The V gene end was trimmed by 3 bases and the J gene end by 3 bases; junction bases not matched to a gene: 14.

This TCR was sampled from a man between 18 and 29 years old in good health. The rearrangement links TRBV7-6 to TRBJ2-3, with 8 positions matching TRBD1. Sequencing was carried out using naive CD4+ T cells from blood. CDR3: CASSLIFVGQGMTDTQYF. DNA for the CDR3: TGTGCCAGCAGCTTGATCTTTGTTGGACAGGGTATGACAGATACGCAGTATTTT. The whole variable domain, remainder taken from reference TRBV7-6 and TRBJ2-3, is GAGVSQSPRYKVTKRGQDVALRCDPISGHVSLYWYRQALGQGPEFLTYFNYEAQQDKSGLPNDRFSAERPEGSISTLTIQRTEQRDSAMYRCASSLIFVGQGMTDTQYFGPGTRLTVL.